This T cell receptor beta chain appears in the sequencing data of a study of T cells in Graves' hyperthyroidism and ophthalmopathy. The CDR3 regions of TCR beta were amplified from RNA transcripts. The TCR CDR3 was amplified in a first-round RT-PCR using the HTBI primer set. TCRdb processed the multiplex PCR reads anew with MiXCR; each CDR3 protein has one entry. The top ten hold roughly 25% of the sample, which has a few hundred thousand distinct CDR3 sequences, about a sixth seen once. After removal of 3 bases from V and 3 bases from J, the junction contained 4 bases not matched to a gene. The CDR3 contains 14 residues. Per germline, CDR1 LNHDA and CDR2 SQIVND (reference sequence). This clonotype appeared a few times.

Sequencing was done on a sample of blood. The chain employs TRBV19 and TRBJ1-2; TRBD1 agrees at 7 bases. This clonotype was sampled from a woman between 18 and 29 years old with Graves' hyperthyroidism that later progressed to Graves' ophthalmopathy. The CDR3 coding sequence is TGTGCCAGTAGTATCGTGGGACAGCACTATGGCTACACCTTC. Encoded protein: CASSIVGQHYGYTF.